This T cell receptor beta chain stems from a study of graft-versus-host responses after intestinal transplantation. Turning to the study itself: Multivisceral, liver-intestinal, or isolated intestinal transplants were received by the recipients. Uniformly, recipients were administered anti-thymocyte globulin induction with subsequent tacrolimus and steroids for around 3 years.

Turning to this clone: Its target is unknown.

Repertoires were generated with immunoSEQ multiplex PCR, while TCRdb's copy carries only in-frame clones and drops some. There are over 70,000 clones in the sample; roughly four fifths occur only once, and roughly 15% lies in the top ten. Study-wide results and limits: Maximum circulating GvH clone levels tracked with early post-transplant HvG decreases.

Germline CDR1 reads SGHAT; CDR2 reads FQNNGV. The length of the CDR3 is 17 residues. The V and J ends lost 3 bases and 1 base, in that order; junction bases with no gene match: 4. The rearrangement uses TRBV11-2 and TRBJ2-3; 13 nucleotides match TRBD2. This sequence originates from a human donor who received an intestinal transplant. Specimen: unstimulated CD8+ T cells sorted from spleen or lymph node cells, collected before intestinal transplant. The CDR3 sequence: CASSFTSGGAGTDTQYF. Here the CDR3 DNA reads TGTGCCAGCAGCTTTACTAGCGGGGGGGCCGGCACAGATACGCAGTATTTT.